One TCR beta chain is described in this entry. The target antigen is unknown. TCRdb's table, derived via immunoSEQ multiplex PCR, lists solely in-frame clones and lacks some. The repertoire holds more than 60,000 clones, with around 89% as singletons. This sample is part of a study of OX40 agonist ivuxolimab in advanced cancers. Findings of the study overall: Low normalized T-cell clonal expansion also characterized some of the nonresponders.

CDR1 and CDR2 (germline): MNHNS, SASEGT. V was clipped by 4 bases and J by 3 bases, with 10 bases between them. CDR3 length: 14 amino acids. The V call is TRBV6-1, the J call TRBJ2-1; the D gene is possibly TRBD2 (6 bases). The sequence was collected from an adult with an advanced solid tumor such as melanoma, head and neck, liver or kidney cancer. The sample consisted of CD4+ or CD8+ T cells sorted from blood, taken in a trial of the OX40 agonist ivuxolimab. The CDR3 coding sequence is TGTGCCAGCAGTGGCCTAGCGCTCTACAATGAGCAGTTCTTC. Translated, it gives CASSGLALYNEQFF.